This T cell receptor beta chain derives from a study of blood T cell repertoires in COVID-19. Grouping used clinical history reported by participants in a survey and questionnaire. This clone came up many times. The protocol was immunoSEQ multiplex PCR, while the TCRdb copy is restricted to in-frame clones and leaves out a portion. The sample holds about 300,000 clones, about 85% seen once. CDR1 is MRHNA, CDR2 SNTAGT, per germline. The CDR3 has 18 residues. Losses at the gene ends were 6 bases for V and 4 bases for J; bases not matched to a gene: 18. Sequencing used PBMCs or T cells enriched from blood (not recorded which). This clonotype was sampled from a woman in her twenties or thirties who had been exposed to COVID-19. This rearrangement joins TRBV6-4 to TRBJ2-1; TRBD1 aligns across 7 bases. Here the CDR3 reads CASRGVWGKGARYNEQFF. The CDR3 coding sequence is TGTGCCAGCAGGGGCGTTTGGGGCAAGGGGGCGAGATACAATGAGCAGTTCTTC.